The 29 T cell receptor beta chains below come from one sample, sequenced in a study of cytomegalovirus exposure and HLA in healthy donors. The PCR ran on 60 Vbeta and 13 Jbeta primers. Clones were read by immunoSEQ multiplex PCR, and TCRdb kept only the in-frame ones, dropping some. The sample has roughly 180,000 clones; approximately 73% are singletons. Material: PBMCs. The source of these receptors is a woman in her thirties in good health and CMV-seropositive.

The V call is TRBV7-2, the J call TRBJ1-2; TRBD1 aligns across 11 bases. The CDR3 runs 16 residues. The junction had 8 bases not matched to a gene; V was cut back by 3 bases and J by 5 bases. Germline lookup yields CDR1 SGHTA and CDR2 FQGNSA. CDR3 sequence reads: CASSLDRTGGWYGYTF. The CDR3 nucleotides are TGTGCCAGCAGCTTGGACCGGACAGGGGGCTGGTATGGCTACACCTTC.

This clone was recorded only once. V usage is TRBV25-1 and J usage is TRBJ1-2, with no clear D. CDR1 and CDR2 from the germline V gene are MGHDK and SYGVNS. Trimming pared 4 bases from V and 6 bases from J, leaving 3 bases between. The CDR3 runs to 10 residues. In DNA, the CDR3 is TGTGCCAGCAGTGGAGATGGCTACACCTTC. The encoded protein is CASSGDGYTF.

The chain recombines TRBV6-1 with TRBJ2-7; 10 bases agree with TRBD1. The CDR3 loop spans 15 amino acids. V dropped 3 bases and J dropped 6; count of bases not matched to a gene: 8. Looked up from germline, CDR1 is MNHNS and CDR2 is SASEGT. CDR3 bases: TGTGCCAGCAGTGAGGGGGGGACAGGGGTATCCGAGCAGTACTTC. Amino acid sequence: CASSEGGTGVSEQYF.

The chain uses TRBV4-2 and TRBJ2-1; D gene uncertain. From germline, CDR1 is LGHNA and CDR2 YNFKEQ. The CDR3 sequence is 17 residues long. V was clipped by 3 bases and J by 0 bases, with 15 bases between them. CDR3 protein: CASSQVHSSSSYNEQFF. CDR3 DNA: TGTGCCAGCAGCCAGGTTCACTCCTCGAGCTCCTACAATGAGCAGTTCTTC.

This chain uses TRBV14 with TRBJ1-3, with D possibly TRBD1 on 5 matching bases. Germline CDR1 reads SGHDN; CDR2 reads FVKESK. The length of the CDR3 is 13 residues. Trimming stripped 6 bases from V and 3 bases from J, with 9 bases between. As DNA, the CDR3 is TGTGCCAGCAGGCGGGGCGTTGGAAACACCATATATTTT. This sequence encodes CASRRGVGNTIYF. The full variable domain, rest sourced from reference TRBV14 and TRBJ1-3, is EAGVTQFPSHSVIEKGQTVTLRCDPISGHDNLYWYRRVMGKEIKFLLHFVKESKQDESGMPNNRFLAERTGGTYSTLKVQPAELEDSGVYFCASRRGVGNTIYFGEGSWLTVV.

The CDR3 coding sequence is TGCAGCGTTCTGGAACAGCCAAACACTGAAGCTTTCTTT. This sequence encodes CSVLEQPNTEAFF. The V gene is TRBV29-1, the J gene TRBJ1-1; D not resolved. This CDR3 is built from 13 residues. Germline CDR1 is SQVTM and CDR2 is ANQGSEA. With 5 bases removed from V and 2 bases from J, the gap between germline ends came to 12 bases.

The chain joins TRBV19 to TRBJ1-4; no clear D gene. The CDR3 loop spans 15 amino acids. Germline CDR1 and CDR2: LNHDA and SQIVND (reference sequence). The ends were cut back, 3 bases at V and 3 bases at J, with 11 bases in the middle. The CDR3: CASSMWLRSNEKLFF. The CDR3 nucleotides are TGTGCCAGTAGTATGTGGTTGAGGTCTAATGAAAAACTGTTTTTT.

The rearrangement joins TRBV12-5 to TRBJ2-6; D not certain. The CDR3 totals 17 residues. Trimming stripped 0 bases from V and 3 bases from J, with 12 bases between. Germline loops: CDR1 LGHNT, CDR2 FRNRAP. CDR3 sequence (DNA): TGTGCTAGTGGTTTGGTGGCGGATTCTGATGGGGCCAACGTCCTGACTTTC. It encodes CASGLVADSDGANVLTF.

The genes are TRBV18 and TRBJ2-7, with a tentative D call TRBD1 (6 bases). CDR1 and CDR2 (germline): KGHSH, LQKENI. This CDR3 comprises 15 residues. V was clipped by 3 bases and J by 1 base, with 13 bases between them. CDR3 in DNA: TGTGCCAGCTCACCCCTCGGGACACTTTCCTACGAGCAGTACTTC. Its protein product is CASSPLGTLSYEQYF.

The chain uses TRBV5-1 and TRBJ1-3; D unresolved. Germline values: CDR1 SGHRS, CDR2 YFSETQ. Trimming removed 4 bases from V and 3 bases from J, with 8 bases in between. CDR3 size: 13 residues. DNA of the CDR3: TGCGCCAGCAGCAGTAGTAGTGGAAACACCATATATTTT. It encodes CASSSSSGNTIYF.

The chain recombines TRBV5-6 with TRBJ1-3; D uncertain. There are 15 residues in the CDR3. Germline-derived CDR1 and CDR2 are SGHDT and YYEEEE. V was trimmed by 0 bases and J by 4 bases, leaving 11 bases between them. CDR3 nucleotides: TGTGCCAGCAGCTTGGGCGGGGATGGGGGAAACACCATATATTTT. The encoded protein is CASSLGGDGGNTIYF.

This chain links TRBV5-6 with TRBJ1-2; no clear D gene. This CDR3 is 13 amino acids long. CDR1 and CDR2 (germline): SGHDT, YYEEEE. With 0 bases removed from V and 4 bases from J, the gap between germline ends came to 7 bases. The CDR3 is CASSLDRSYGYTF. The CDR3 coding sequence is TGTGCCAGCAGCTTGGACAGATCCTATGGCTACACCTTC. Variable domain in full (rest from reference TRBV5-6 and TRBJ1-2): DAGVTQSPTHLIKTRGQQVTLRCSPKSGHDTVSWYQQALGQGPQFIFQYYEEEERQRGNFPDRFSGHQFPNYSSELNVNALLLGDSALYLCASSLDRSYGYTFGSGTRLTVV.

J is TRBJ1-3 and V is TRBV18, with 8 bases lining up with TRBD1. Germline CDR1 reads KGHSH; CDR2 reads LQKENI. V was pared by 5 bases and J by 7 bases, with 7 bases of the junction left unmatched. CDR3 length equals 14 residues. The CDR3 bases are TGTGCCAGCTCATCTACAGGGGGACGGAACACCATATATTTT. Translated, it gives CASSSTGGRNTIYF.

The genes are TRBV7-9 and TRBJ2-5; 8 bases agree with TRBD1. Trimming took 5 bases from V and 7 from J; bases not matched to a gene: 12. Per germline, CDR1 SEHNR and CDR2 FQNEAQ (reference sequence). The CDR3 totals 15 residues. The CDR3, as DNA: TGTGCCAGCAGCCCCACCATCGGACAGGGAAGGACCCAGTACTTC. Its protein is CASSPTIGQGRTQYF.

This chain links TRBV5-1 with TRBJ2-7; 8 positions agree with TRBD2. CDR1 and CDR2 from the germline V gene are SGHRS and YFSETQ. This CDR3 has 14 residues. The V and J ends lost 2 bases and 3 bases, in that order; junction bases with no gene match: 4. The CDR3 DNA reads as TGCGCCAGCAGCTTCGGACTAGCTGTCTACGAGCAGTACTTC. Amino acid sequence: CASSFGLAVYEQYF.

V and J are TRBV29-1 and TRBJ1-2; the match to TRBD1 covers 7 bases. This CDR3 is built from 13 residues. Germline CDR1 reads SQVTM; CDR2 reads ANQGSEA. The ends lost 7 bases at V and 4 bases at J; junction bases unmatched: 9. CDR3 in amino acids: CSAGDWTGYGYTF. Here the CDR3 DNA reads TGCAGCGCCGGAGATTGGACAGGCTATGGCTACACCTTC. The full variable domain, completed using reference TRBV29-1 and TRBJ1-2, is SAVISQKPSRDICQRGTSLTIQCQVDSQVTMMFWYRQQPGQSLTLIATANQGSEATYESGFVIDKFPISRPNLTFSTLTVSNMSPEDSSIYLCSAGDWTGYGYTFGSGTRLTVV.

This clone was seen a few times. This chain joins TRBV11-3 and TRBJ2-3; maybe TRBD2 (5 bases). Germline V CDR1 and CDR2: SGHNT, YENEEA. The CDR3 runs 14 residues. The V gene lost 1 base and the J gene lost 3 bases, with 8 bases spanning the gap. In nucleotides, the CDR3 is TGTGCCAGCAGCTTAGTGACGGGGACAGATACGCAGTATTTT. It codes for CASSLVTGTDTQYF.

The CDR3 DNA reads TGTGCCAGCAGTTTATCGTCAAGACAGGGGGCTTTGACACCCCTCCACTTT. Encoded protein: CASSLSSRQGALTPLHF. J is TRBJ1-6 and V is TRBV27, with 10 positions matching TRBD1. This CDR3 spans 17 amino acids. Germline V gives CDR1 MNHEY, CDR2 SMNVEV (reference sequence). Unmatched junction bases numbered 10, after V lost 0 bases and J lost 11 bases.

On this clone: A junction boundary mismatches the germline segment, possibly from a read error. Other DNA sequences from this sample encode an identical CDR3 as well. The genes are TRBV27 and TRBJ2-7; 7 nucleotides line up with TRBD2. CDR1 and CDR2 (germline): MNHEY, SMNVEV (reference sequence). The CDR3 is 14 residues long. As DNA, the CDR3 is TGTGCTAGCACCTCGCGCCGGGGGGCCTACGAGCAGTACTTC. Its protein is CASTSRRGAYEQYF.

As DNA, the CDR3 is TGTGCCAGCAGTTTAGCCTCCGGTCTAGCGGGGGGCACAGATACGCAGTATTTT. This sequence encodes CASSLASGLAGGTDTQYF. This chain uses TRBV28 with TRBJ2-3; 10 positions agree with TRBD2. CDR1 and CDR2 from the germline V gene are MDHEN and SYDVKM. The length of the CDR3 is 18 residues. Trimming at V came to 2 bases and at J to 1 base, leaving 9 bases not matched to a gene.

With regard to this clone: Relative to the germline gene, one junction end is altered; a read error may explain this. The chain uses TRBV7-9 and TRBJ2-2, with TRBD1 as a possible D gene (6 bases). Germline V gene sequence: CDR1 SEHNR, CDR2 FQNEAQ (reference sequence). CDR3 length: 16 amino acids. CDR3 loop: CASILGPDSYTGELFF. Written as DNA, the CDR3 is TGTGCCAGCATCTTAGGTCCGGACAGTTACACCGGGGAGCTGTTTTTT.

This sequence joins TRBV28 and TRBJ2-5, with 9 bases identical to TRBD1. CDR3 length: 15 amino acids. J gave up 3 bases and V 5 bases, and 7 bases lay outside the gene matches. CDR1 and CDR2 from the germline V gene are MDHEN and SYDVKM. The CDR3 sequence: CASSAQGARKETQYF. The CDR3 coding sequence is TGTGCCAGCAGTGCACAGGGGGCGAGGAAAGAGACCCAGTACTTC.

This chain links TRBV5-1 with TRBJ1-2; perhaps TRBD1 as D (6 bases). Germline CDR1 is SGHRS and CDR2 is YFSETQ. The CDR3 spans 14 residues. V lost 1 base and J lost 3, with 10 bases in between. The CDR3 loop is CASSLSGGDYGYTF. In DNA form, the CDR3 reads TGCGCCAGCAGCTTGTCTGGGGGCGACTATGGCTACACCTTC.

In DNA, the CDR3 is TGTGCCAGTAGTACAGGGGTGCCTAATGAAAAACTGTTTTTT. Translating gives CASSTGVPNEKLFF. The J gene is TRBJ1-4, the V gene TRBV19; D is perhaps TRBD1 (6 bases). This CDR3 is 14 amino acids long. The germline gives CDR1 LNHDA, CDR2 SQIVND (reference sequence). Trimming stripped 4 bases from V and 3 bases from J, with 9 bases between.

The chain couples TRBV9 to TRBJ2-1; TRBD2 agrees at 12 bases. The V gene end was trimmed by 2 bases and the J gene end by 9 bases; junction bases not matched to a gene: 6. The CDR3 totals 15 residues. Germline lookup yields CDR1 SGDLS and CDR2 YYNGEE. CDR3 bases: TGTGCCAGCAGCGTTAAGTCTAGCGGGGGGGTTGAGCAGTTCTTC. Protein: CASSVKSSGGVEQFF.

The chain employs TRBV29-1 and TRBJ2-1; weak D call: TRBD1 (8 bases). Germline-derived CDR1 and CDR2 are SQVTM and ANQGSEA. The length of the CDR3 is 14 residues. Trimming took off 6 bases at V and 2 bases at J, with 14 bases between the two ends. This chain's CDR3 is CSVGRTGPYNEQFF. CDR3 nucleotides: TGCAGCGTCGGGAGGACAGGGCCCTACAATGAGCAGTTCTTC.

The genes are TRBV5-6 and TRBJ1-3, with D unclear. CDR1 is SGHDT, CDR2 YYEEEE, per germline. V was shortened by 1 base and J by 3 bases, with 11 bases between the two germline ends. The CDR3 is 15 amino acids. CDR3 DNA: TGTGCCAGCAGCTTGAGGAGGGATTATGGAAACACCATATATTTT. It encodes CASSLRRDYGNTIYF.

This rearrangement joins TRBV28 to TRBJ1-5, with D tentatively TRBD1 (6 bases). The length of the CDR3 is 16 residues. V lost 5 bases to trimming and J lost 3 bases, with 17 bases between them. Germline V gene lookup returns CDR1 MDHEN and CDR2 SYDVKM. CDR3 nucleotides: TGTGCCAGCAGTAAGTCAGGGGAGAGGAACAATCAGCCCCAGCATTTT. Its protein is CASSKSGERNNQPQHF.

This clone was found once. The chain carries TRBV28 and TRBJ1-5; no clear D. The CDR3 is 15 amino acids. The ends were cut back, 9 bases at V and 2 bases at J, with 17 bases in the middle. The V gene's germline CDR1 is MDHEN and CDR2 SYDVKM. The CDR3 here is CASRPLRWGNQPQHF. The CDR3 nucleotides are TGTGCCAGTCGTCCCCTGCGGTGGGGCAATCAGCCCCAGCATTTT.